Shown below are 10 T cell receptor beta chains from a single sample sequenced in a study of blood T cell repertoires in COVID-19. TCRdb's copy holds only in-frame clones and misses some; the assay was immunoSEQ multiplex PCR. The data show some 56,000 clones, with approximately 81% seen just once and 10% to 15% held by the top ten. The source material was peripheral blood. The source of these receptors is a woman aged 80 or older with acute or convalescent COVID-19.

This rearrangement joins TRBV3-1 (or the pseudogene TRBV3-2) to TRBJ2-1; the match to TRBD2 covers 12 bases. V lost 0 bases, J lost 8 bases, and 5 bases stayed unmatched. This CDR3 comprises 16 residues. Germline CDR1 reads LGHDT; CDR2 reads YNNKEL (reference sequence). The CDR3 region has the DNA TGTGCCAGCAGCCAAGATACGGGACTAGCGGGCCATGAGCAGTTCTTC. This sequence encodes CASSQDTGLAGHEQFF.

This rearrangement joins TRBV11-2 to TRBJ1-1; D remains ambiguous. Trimming removed 1 base at V and 8 bases at J, with 11 bases between. The CDR3 totals 13 residues. The germline V gene encodes CDR1 SGHAT and CDR2 FQNNGV. Written as DNA, the CDR3 is TGTGCCAGCAGCTTAGTTGAGAGAACGGAAGCTTTCTTT. Translating it yields CASSLVERTEAFF.

The chain combines TRBV3-1 (or the pseudogene TRBV3-2) with TRBJ1-5; D gene uncertain. The V end lost 0 bases, the J end lost 1 base, and 10 bases lay between the germline ends. Germline V gene lookup returns CDR1 LGHDT and CDR2 YNNKEL (reference sequence). The CDR3 sequence is 16 residues long. The CDR3 reads CASSQDLGSSNQPQHF. DNA of the CDR3: TGTGCCAGCAGCCAAGATTTGGGGAGCAGCAATCAGCCCCAGCATTTT.

In DNA, the CDR3 is TGTGCCAGCCGATGGGTGAGGGCTGGGGCCAACGTCCTGACTTTC. Encoded protein: CASRWVRAGANVLTF. This chain links TRBV2 with TRBJ2-6, with D perhaps TRBD2 (5 bases). Trimming cost V 8 bases and J 2 bases, with 13 bases left between them. CDR1 and CDR2 from the germline V gene are SNHLY and FYNNEI. The CDR3 is made up of 15 amino acids. Looking up the rest from reference TRBV2 and TRBJ2-6 gives the full variable domain: EPEVTQTPSHQVTQMGQEVILRCVPISNHLYFYWYRQILGQKVEFLVSFYNNEISEKSEIFDDQFSVERPDGSNFTLKIRSTKLEDSAMYFCASRWVRAGANVLTFGAGSRLTVL.

The chain has TRBV19 and TRBJ1-2, with D perhaps TRBD1 (5 bases). Germline V lookup: CDR1 LNHDA, CDR2 SQIVND (reference sequence). The CDR3 runs to 17 residues. V lost 1 base and J lost 4, with 19 bases in between. The DNA of the CDR3 is TGTGCCAGTAGTATAGCCCTCGGGGGGGGAAGGGGCTATGGCTACACCTTC. Its translation is CASSIALGGGRGYGYTF.

The chain employs TRBV19 and TRBJ1-5, with D tentatively TRBD1 (5 bases). The V end lost 4 bases, the J end lost 0 bases, and 10 bases lay between the germline ends. CDR3 size: 15 residues. CDR1 is LNHDA and CDR2 is SQIVND in the germline V gene (reference sequence). CDR3 sequence reads: CASSTRQGSNQPQHF. CDR3 sequence (DNA): TGTGCCAGTAGTACCCGTCAGGGTAGCAATCAGCCCCAGCATTTT.

This clone was seen only once. CDR3 sequence reads: CASSPRQGNEKLFF. The CDR3 DNA reads as TGTGCCAGCAGCCCCCGACAGGGGAATGAAAAACTGTTTTTT. The chain couples TRBV11-2 to TRBJ1-4; 8 bases line up with TRBD1. The CDR3 extends over 14 amino acids. Trimming at V came to 5 bases and at J to 5 bases, leaving 4 bases not matched to a gene. Germline-derived CDR1 and CDR2 are SGHAT and FQNNGV.

J is TRBJ2-7 and V is TRBV14; unclear D gene. This CDR3 is 13 amino acids long. CDR1 is SGHDN, CDR2 FVKESK, per germline. Trimming stripped 2 bases from V and 4 bases from J, with 9 bases between. CDR3 coding DNA: TGTGCCAGCAGCCAATCCCCCGGTTACGAGCAGTACTTC. Translated, it gives CASSQSPGYEQYF. Supplemented by reference TRBV14 and TRBJ2-7, the full variable domain reads EAGVTQFPSHSVIEKGQTVTLRCDPISGHDNLYWYRRVMGKEIKFLLHFVKESKQDESGMPNNRFLAERTGGTYSTLKVQPAELEDSGVYFCASSQSPGYEQYFGPGTRLTVT.

This chain links TRBV18 with TRBJ2-2; D is unresolved. Germline-derived CDR1 and CDR2 are KGHSH and LQKENI. Trimming shortened V by 0 bases and J by 5 bases, and 4 bases separated the two germline ends. The CDR3 consists of 13 residues. CDR3 nucleotide sequence: TGTGCCAGCTCACCACCGTCTACCGGGGAGCTGTTTTTT. Protein sequence: CASSPPSTGELFF.

This rearrangement joins TRBV19 to TRBJ1-1; TRBD1 matches 8 bases. The CDR3 is made up of 14 amino acids. J lost 5 bases, V lost 8 bases, and 10 bases had no gene match. The germline CDR1 and CDR2 sequences are LNHDA and SQIVND (reference sequence). The CDR3 region is CASHLQGVGTEAFF. The CDR3 DNA is TGTGCCAGTCACTTACAGGGGGTTGGGACTGAAGCTTTCTTT. The whole variable domain, filled in from reference TRBV19 and TRBJ1-1, reads DGGITQSPKYLFRKEGQNVTLSCEQNLNHDAMYWYRQDPGQGLRLIYYSQIVNDFQKGDIAEGYSVSREKKESFPLTVTSAQKNPTAFYLCASHLQGVGTEAFFGQGTRLTVV.